This T cell receptor beta chain was identified in a study of cytomegalovirus exposure and HLA in healthy donors. Study results and caveats: Analyses of presence and absence presupposed an approximately uniform sequencing depth across donors. Cytomegalovirus association was listed for approximately 160 TCR beta chains.

Germline CDR1 SGHTA, CDR2 FQGNSA. Trimming removed 2 bases from V and 7 bases from J, with 9 bases in between. The CDR3 extends over 13 amino acids. This clone was observed once. What it recognizes is unknown. Donors counted as nominally healthy when sampled, yet unrecorded immune exposures were likely. This PCR relied on a set of 60 Vbeta primers and 13 Jbeta primers. Original analysis: Unique TCR beta chains numbered approximately 80 million in a later analysis, with roughly 10 million shared. Clones were read by immunoSEQ multiplex PCR, and TCRdb kept only the in-frame ones, dropping some. V and J calls and clone size are as listed in that table; D and trimming were resolved from the DNA. The data show approximately 41,000 clones, about 85% seen once.

The chain recombines TRBV7-2 with TRBJ1-5, with D unclear. The sequenced sample was PBMCs. This clonotype was sampled from a man aged 45 to 65 in good health and CMV-seronegative. CDR3 sequence (DNA): TGTGCCAGCAGCTTATTGGGAGGGCAGCCCCAGCATTTT. Its protein product is CASSLLGGQPQHF.